This T cell receptor (beta chain) was found in a study of T-cell memory formation after mild COVID-19. Study-wide context: TCR clusters mostly belonged to single donors. Findings and caveats of the study: The finding that pre-infection memory included some responding clones suggested that cross-reactive memory joined. Clones contracting day 15 to 85 were balanced CD4/CD8; later expanders leaned CD4+.

Concerning this clonotype: Its target is unknown.

The CDR3 has 17 amino acids. Unmatched junction bases numbered 7, after V lost 0 bases and J lost 1 base. From germline, CDR1 is SGDLS and CDR2 YYNGEE. From 5'RACE with constant-segment primers came TCR alpha and TCR beta cDNA libraries that carried sample barcodes and UMIs. From the 5' RACE reads, TCRdb called clonotypes with MiXCR, one entry per CDR3 protein. The sample has 470,000 or so distinct CDR3 sequences, 15% to 20% seen once. The origin of this receptor is a man between 18 and 29 years old who had mild COVID-19 (a few samples of this study predate the infection). Cell type and time point are not known. The material sequenced was PBMCs or a T cell subset sorted from them (not recorded which). This sequence joins TRBV9 and TRBJ2-3; 8 bases match TRBD2. The CDR3 protein is CASSVAGGPIGTDTQYF. In DNA form, the CDR3 reads TGTGCCAGCAGCGTAGCGGGGGGGCCGATCGGCACAGATACGCAGTATTTT.